The 16 T cell receptor beta chains presented below share a single source sample, sequenced in a study of neurological immune-mediated disorders. TCRdb reprocessed the 5' RACE reads via MiXCR and lists one record per CDR3 protein. The sample lists around 28,000 distinct CDR3 sequences, under 8% occurring once. The sequenced sample consisted of PBMCs. Receptors were obtained from a woman aged 45-59 years in good health.

The table lists this clonotype with many counts. The J gene is TRBJ1-1, the V gene TRBV20-1; perhaps TRBD1 as D (6 bases). V lost 0 bases, J lost 4 bases, and 12 bases lay in between. Germline values: CDR1 DFQATT, CDR2 SNEGSKA (reference sequence). The CDR3 covers 14 residues. In nucleotides, the CDR3 is TGCAGTGCTAGAGATTGGACAGTGAGCACTGAAGCTTTCTTT. Amino acid sequence: CSARDWTVSTEAFF.

This clonotype has a count of ten or more. This chain links TRBV27 with TRBJ2-7, with 10 bases identical to TRBD1. Germline trimming cut 8 bases from V and 2 bases from J; bases unmatched to any gene: 6. This CDR3 comprises 14 residues. CDR1 MNHEY and CDR2 SMNVEV come from the germline V gene (reference sequence). The CDR3 here is CASVPGTGAYEQYF. CDR3 nucleotides: TGTGCCAGCGTACCCGGGACAGGGGCCTACGAGCAGTACTTC.

This clonotype was seen many times. The chain uses TRBV2 and TRBJ1-5; D is unclear. The CDR3 is 15 residues long. V was trimmed by 3 bases and J by 1 base, leaving 10 bases between them. Germline CDR1 is SNHLY and CDR2 is FYNNEI. The CDR3 bases are TGTGCCAGCAGTGACGGCGATCACAGCAATCAGCCCCAGCATTTT. This gives the protein CASSDGDHSNQPQHF.

Many counts were recorded for this clonotype. The chain has TRBV7-3 and TRBJ1-1; a weak D match, TRBD1 (6 bases). V lost 2 bases, J lost 1 base, and 8 bases lay in between. CDR3 length: 14 amino acids. CDR1 SGHTA and CDR2 FQGTGA come from the germline V gene. As DNA, the CDR3 is TGTGCCAGCAGCTTAGGACAGTGGAACACTGAAGCTTTCTTT. Amino acid sequence: CASSLGQWNTEAFF.

This clonotype has a count of ten or more. This chain joins TRBV20-1 and TRBJ2-7; D is uncertain. The CDR3 loop spans 12 amino acids. The germline V gene has CDR1 DFQATT and CDR2 SNEGSKA (reference sequence). Trimming shortened V by 6 bases and J by 5 bases, and 14 bases separated the two germline ends. CDR3 coding DNA: TGCAGTGCCAGACCCTCCGGCCACGAGCAGTACTTC. Translated, it gives CSARPSGHEQYF.

This clonotype was counted at least ten times. The rearrangement links TRBV3-1 to TRBJ2-3; 11 nucleotides align to TRBD2. The CDR3 sequence is 14 residues long. CDR1 is LGHDT and CDR2 is YNNKEL in the germline V gene (reference sequence). Trimming took 10 bases from V and 0 from J; bases not matched to a gene: 3. Here the CDR3 reads CATRTSGSTDTQYF. CDR3 DNA sequence: TGTGCCACCCGGACTAGCGGGAGCACAGATACGCAGTATTTT.

This clonotype occurred many times. The rearrangement uses TRBV5-6 and TRBJ2-3; 7 bases map to TRBD2. Germline V CDR1 and CDR2: SGHDT, YYEEEE. The CDR3 totals 16 residues. Trimming took 4 bases from V and 1 from J; bases not matched to a gene: 9. As DNA, the CDR3 is TGTGCCAGCAGCCCTCGGGGAGGGGCTGGCACAGATACGCAGTATTTT. Translation gives CASSPRGGAGTDTQYF.

Many counts were recorded for this clonotype. This rearrangement joins TRBV9 to TRBJ1-5; 7 positions agree with TRBD1. Germline assignment: CDR1 SGDLS and CDR2 YYNGEE. This CDR3 is built from 15 residues. The ends lost 3 bases at V and 2 bases at J; junction bases unmatched: 5. CDR3 in amino acids: CASSEKGGRNQPQHF. The CDR3 DNA follows: TGTGCCAGCAGCGAGAAAGGGGGCCGCAATCAGCCCCAGCATTTT.

The table lists this clonotype with many counts. The rearrangement links TRBV7-2 to TRBJ2-4, with a weak D call TRBD2 (7 bases). The CDR3 has 14 amino acids. Germline-derived CDR1 and CDR2 are SGHTA and FQGNSA. Deletions cut 0 bases from V and 9 bases from J, with 12 bases between. The CDR3: CASSLAGGAGIQYF. CDR3 DNA sequence: TGTGCCAGCAGCTTAGCAGGGGGGGCCGGCATTCAGTACTTC.

This clonotype was seen ten or more times. The chain uses TRBV5-1 and TRBJ2-1, with D hard to call. Germline V gives CDR1 SGHRS, CDR2 YFSETQ. The length of the CDR3 is 12 residues. V lost 2 bases and J 10 bases, leaving 10 bases between the germline ends. The DNA for the CDR3 is TGCGCCAGCAGCTTTCTACCCGCCGAGCAGTTCTTC. The encoded protein is CASSFLPAEQFF.

This clonotype has ten or more counts. The chain combines TRBV3-1 with TRBJ2-1; D unclear. Germline V gene sequence: CDR1 LGHDT, CDR2 YNNKEL (reference sequence). Trimming left V 1 base short and J 6 bases short, with 10 bases between. The CDR3 spans 14 residues. The CDR3 DNA reads as TGTGCCAGCAGCCAAGTAATATTGGGCAATGAGCAGTTCTTC. Protein product: CASSQVILGNEQFF.

This clonotype appeared many times. The chain has TRBV5-1 and TRBJ2-7; D is uncertain. Deletions cut 4 bases from V and 4 bases from J, with 6 bases between. CDR3 length: 11 residues. Germline lookup yields CDR1 SGHRS and CDR2 YFSETQ. The CDR3: CASSAEYEQYF. In nucleotides, the CDR3 is TGCGCCAGCAGCGCGGAATACGAGCAGTACTTC.

This clonotype was found many times. The V and J genes are TRBV4-3 and TRBJ2-2; D might be TRBD1 or TRBD2, each matching 5 bases. Trimming shortened V by 4 bases and J by 4 bases, and 19 bases separated the two germline ends. CDR3 length: 17 amino acids. Germline values: CDR1 LGHNA, CDR2 YSLEER. The CDR3: CASSRLRDVGRTGELFF. CDR3 DNA: TGCGCCAGCAGCCGACTAAGGGATGTGGGGCGCACCGGGGAGCTGTTTTTT.

This clonotype was counted ten times or more. The V call is TRBV7-8, the J call TRBJ2-7; 8 bases map to TRBD1. CDR1 SGHVS and CDR2 FQNEAQ come from the germline V gene. V shed 6 bases, J shed 6 bases, and the junction held 16 bases outside the gene matches. CDR3 length: 16 amino acids. The CDR3 loop is CASRQTPGTGPGEQYF. DNA for the CDR3: TGTGCCAGCAGACAAACCCCCGGGACAGGACCGGGCGAGCAGTACTTC.

This clonotype came up many times. The rearrangement uses TRBV7-8 and TRBJ2-7, with a tentative D call TRBD2 (6 bases). Germline assignment: CDR1 SGHVS and CDR2 FQNEAQ. The CDR3 runs to 14 residues. With 5 bases removed from V and 6 bases from J, the gap between germline ends came to 17 bases. The CDR3 DNA reads TGTGCCAGCAGCCGCGACAGCGGCGGGACCGAGCAGTACTTC. Translated, it gives CASSRDSGGTEQYF. The whole variable domain, remainder taken from reference TRBV7-8 and TRBJ2-7, is GAGVSQSPRYKVAKRGQDVALRCDPISGHVSLFWYQQALGQGPEFLTYFQNEAQLDKSGLPSDRFFAERPEGSVSTLKIQRTQQEDSAVYLCASSRDSGGTEQYFGPGTRLTVT.

This clonotype was observed many times. The CDR3 DNA is TGCAGCGTTGGCAGACACACAGATACGCAGTATTTT. It codes for CSVGRHTDTQYF. The chain uses TRBV29-1 and TRBJ2-3; D gene ambiguous. V was pared by 4 bases and J by 2 bases, with 7 bases between. The CDR3 has 12 amino acids. CDR1 is SQVTM, CDR2 ANQGSEA, per germline.